This TCR beta chain was sequenced in a study of blood T cell repertoires in COVID-19. On the study more broadly: COVID-19 samples collected from the United States, Italy and Spain covered acute and convalescent phases. PBMCs, B-cell-depleted T cells, or T cells were the source of the cDNA or gDNA that made up the material.

Per the authors' pipeline: Quantification of nucleated cells was approximated via reference gene primer amplification. Libraries were prepared by immunoSEQ multiplex PCR; TCRdb keeps only in-frame clonotypes and omits some of them. V and J calls and clone size are given by that table; D and trimming were obtained from the DNA. This sample carries about 150,000 clones, 85% to 90% of them seen once, and the ten largest clones take 15%. The CDR3 has 13 residues. V was clipped by 5 bases and J by 2 bases, with 8 bases between them. From germline, CDR1 is SEHNR and CDR2 FQNEAQ (reference sequence). This TCR came from a woman aged 40 to 50 with acute or convalescent COVID-19. The chain combines TRBV7-9 with TRBJ2-3; D is ambiguous. Material: peripheral blood. CDR3 residues: CASSPLNTDTQYF. CDR3 coding DNA: TGTGCCAGCAGCCCCCTAAACACAGATACGCAGTATTTT.